The next 10 T cell receptor beta chains were all read from a single sample in a study of shared clonotypes between healthy human individuals. Only CD45RO-negative cells positively selected for CCR7 counted as naive CD8 cells, so terminally differentiated effector memory CD45RA+ cells were excluded. This table comes from immunoSEQ multiplex PCR, and its TCRdb copy is limited to in-frame clones, with some not included. Here the sample spans about 2 million clones, less than 95% being singletons. The sequenced material came from naive CD8+ T cells sorted from blood. These receptors were obtained from a man aged 18 to 30 in good health.

As concerns this clone: Other DNA sequences in this sample translate to the same CDR3. The chain employs TRBV6-5 and TRBJ2-7, with TRBD1 as a possible D gene (7 bases). The germline gives CDR1 MNHEY, CDR2 SVGAGI. Trimming removed 2 bases at V and 1 base at J, with 12 bases between. The CDR3 is 15 residues long. CDR3 sequence reads: CASSYGAGGSYEQYF. CDR3 DNA: TGTGCCAGCAGTTACGGGGCAGGGGGGTCCTACGAGCAGTACTTC.

CDR3 bases: TGTGCCTGGAGTCCCTCGACAGGGGACGAGCAGTACTTC. The encoded protein is CAWSPSTGDEQYF. The J gene is TRBJ2-7, the V gene TRBV30; TRBD1 matches 8 bases. The CDR3 has 13 residues. CDR1 is GTSNPN and CDR2 is SVGIG in the germline V gene (reference sequence). Unmatched junction bases numbered 5, after V lost 2 bases and J lost 5 bases.

The J gene is TRBJ2-7, the V gene TRBV5-1; 7 bases line up with TRBD1. V shed 3 bases and J 5 bases; nucleotides not matched to a gene: 8. This CDR3 is built from 14 residues. CDR1 and CDR2 (germline): SGHRS, YFSETQ. The CDR3 nucleotides read TGCGCCAGCAGCTCCCGACAGGGAATGGACGAGCAGTACTTC. Translating gives CASSSRQGMDEQYF.

In the case of this clone: The same CDR3 can be traced to other DNA sequences in this sample. The chain couples TRBV13 to TRBJ1-3, with D unclear. Trimming took 1 base from V and 0 from J, leaving 4 bases between them. Germline values: CDR1 PRHDT, CDR2 FYEKMQ (reference sequence). CDR3 length: 14 residues. The CDR3 DNA reads as TGTGCCAGCAGCTTAGCCGGCTCTGGAAACACCATATATTTT. Its protein product is CASSLAGSGNTIYF.

Of note for this clone: This sample includes further DNA sequences coding for the same CDR3. The chain couples TRBV27 to TRBJ2-7; TRBD2 matches 7 bases. V was clipped by 6 bases and J by 2 bases; unmatched bases: 4. Germline CDR1 MNHEY, CDR2 SMNVEV (reference sequence). This CDR3 spans 13 amino acids. The CDR3 sequence is CASSPGLAYEQYF. In nucleotides, the CDR3 is TGTGCCAGCAGCCCCGGACTAGCCTACGAGCAGTACTTC.

The chain uses TRBV10-3 and TRBJ2-1, with TRBD2 matching 9 bases. There are 16 residues in the CDR3. V was pared by 3 bases and J by 8 bases, with 11 bases of the junction left unmatched. Germline V gene lookup returns CDR1 ENHRY and CDR2 SYGVKD. CDR3 DNA: TGTGCCATCAGTGACCCCGGGGTAGCGGGAGTAGATGAGCAGTTCTTC. As protein: CAISDPGVAGVDEQFF.

This clone was seen only a few times. V and J are TRBV6-1 and TRBJ1-5, with 8 bases fitting TRBD1. Germline CDR1 reads MNHNS; CDR2 reads SASEGT. J lost 6 bases, V lost 6 bases, and 10 bases had no gene match. The CDR3 sequence is 15 residues long. The CDR3 protein is CASRPAAGGRQPQHF. Written as DNA, the CDR3 is TGTGCCAGCAGACCGGCGGCAGGGGGCCGTCAGCCCCAGCATTTT.

This clone was observed a handful of times. The V gene is TRBV7-2, the J gene TRBJ1-5; 7 positions agree with TRBD1. The V and J ends lost 4 bases and 0 bases, in that order; junction bases with no gene match: 6. Per the germline V gene, CDR1 is SGHTA and CDR2 is FQGNSA. This CDR3 spans 16 amino acids. CDR3 coding DNA: TGTGCCAGCAGCTGGGGGGACAGATATAGCAATCAGCCCCAGCATTTT. This translates into CASSWGDRYSNQPQHF.

This rearrangement joins TRBV29-1 to TRBJ2-7, with TRBD2 identical over 11 bases. Trimming at V came to 5 bases and at J to 2 bases, leaving 8 bases not matched to a gene. The CDR3 runs to 15 residues. In germline, CDR1 is SQVTM, CDR2 ANQGSEA. The CDR3 sequence: CSVSSGTSGAYEQYF. The CDR3 coding sequence is TGCAGCGTTTCCTCCGGGACTAGCGGAGCCTACGAGCAGTACTTC.

Comment on this clone: The same CDR3 also results from other DNA sequences found in this sample. The rearrangement uses TRBV4-1 and TRBJ2-5; 9 nucleotides match TRBD2. The CDR3 sequence is 15 residues long. Germline CDR1 reads MGHRA; CDR2 reads YSYEKL. Trimming at V came to 4 bases and at J to 5 bases, leaving 8 bases not matched to a gene. The CDR3 DNA follows: TGCGCCAGCAGCCGAAGAGCGGGGGGTCCTGAGACCCAGTACTTC. Its translation is CASSRRAGGPETQYF.